This T cell receptor (beta chain) is drawn from a study of graft-versus-host responses after intestinal transplantation. As to this clone: The antigen is unknown.

General study findings and limits: Detected in recipient marrow were GvH clones, some of which were first observed in ileum or blood. Association was observed between peak circulating GvH clone levels and early post-transplant HvG declines.

Clones were sequenced by immunoSEQ multiplex PCR, and TCRdb holds only the in-frame ones, with some missing. The repertoire holds 77,000 or so clones, roughly 94% seen once, with around 0.5% in the top ten. V was clipped by 4 bases and J by 3 bases, with 20 bases between them. Germline CDR1 and CDR2: SGHRS and YFSETQ. CDR3 length: 16 residues. This sequence was found in a human donor who received an intestinal transplant. The chain links TRBV5-1 to TRBJ2-7, with a weak D call TRBD2 (6 bases). The specimen was unstimulated CD8+ T cells sorted from spleen or lymph node cells, collected before intestinal transplant. CDR3 in DNA: TGCGCCAGCAGCCCAACGTCCCGGGTCGGGGGCTACGAGCAGTACTTC. Its protein product is CASSPTSRVGGYEQYF.